Each of the 30 T cell receptor beta chains below was sequenced from the same sample in a study of cytomegalovirus exposure and HLA in healthy donors. Assay used: immunoSEQ multiplex PCR; TCRdb lists only in-frame clones, some missing. Of roughly 63,000 clones in the sample, roughly 90% were seen once. Source material: PBMCs. Source of these receptors: a young woman in good health and CMV-seronegative.

The CDR3 sequence is CASSFRSDNTEAFF. Written as DNA, the CDR3 is TGCGCCAGCAGCTTCCGCTCAGATAACACTGAAGCTTTCTTT. V gene TRBV5-1 combines with J gene TRBJ1-1; D gene unclear. Germline V gene sequence: CDR1 SGHRS, CDR2 YFSETQ. Deletions cut 2 bases from V and 2 bases from J, with 10 bases between. This CDR3 spans 14 amino acids. The entire variable domain, with the rest obtained from reference TRBV5-1 and TRBJ1-1, is as follows: KAGVTQTPRYLIKTRGQQVTLSCSPISGHRSVSWYQQTPGQGLQFLFEYFSETQRNKGNFPGRFSGRQFSNSRSEMNVSTLELGDSALYLCASSFRSDNTEAFFGQGTRLTVV.

The chain couples TRBV28 to TRBJ1-3; tentatively, D is TRBD1 (6 bases). Trimming stripped 6 bases from V and 3 bases from J, with 12 bases between. Germline V CDR1 and CDR2: MDHEN, SYDVKM. The CDR3 totals 14 residues. CDR3 sequence: CASRSQGLGNTIYF. The CDR3 DNA reads as TGTGCCAGCAGGTCTCAGGGGCTTGGAAACACCATATATTTT. Together with reference TRBV28 and TRBJ1-3, the CDR3 gives the full variable domain: DVKVTQSSRYLVKRTGEKVFLECVQDMDHENMFWYRQDPGLGLRLIYFSYDVKMKEKGDIPEGYSVSREKKERFSLILESASTNQTSMYLCASRSQGLGNTIYFGEGSWLTVV.

A single count supports this clone. The chain joins TRBV18 to TRBJ1-2; no reliable D call. V was cut by 3 bases and J by 3 bases, with 8 bases left in between. Germline assignment: CDR1 KGHSH and CDR2 LQKENI. The CDR3 totals 13 residues. In DNA, the CDR3 is TGTGCCAGCTCACCCTCAGAGGACTATGGCTACACCTTC. It yields the protein CASSPSEDYGYTF.

This chain links TRBV5-5 with TRBJ1-5; 7 positions agree with TRBD1. V shed 1 base and J 2 bases; nucleotides not matched to a gene: 3. Germline CDR1 SGHKS, CDR2 YYEKEE (reference sequence). This CDR3 has 15 amino acids. The DNA of the CDR3 is TGTGCCAGCAGCTTGAACAGGGGCGGCAATCAGCCCCAGCATTTT. It is translated as CASSLNRGGNQPQHF. The variable domain in full, with the rest retrieved from reference TRBV5-5 and TRBJ1-5, is DAGVTQSPTHLIKTRGQQVTLRCSPISGHKSVSWYQQVLGQGPQFIFQYYEKEERGRGNFPDRFSARQFPNYSSELNVNALLLGDSALYLCASSLNRGGNQPQHFGDGTRLSIL.

The gene calls are TRBV19 and TRBJ2-7; possibly TRBD1 for D (5 bases). This CDR3 has 13 amino acids. Germline V gene lookup returns CDR1 LNHDA and CDR2 SQIVND (reference sequence). V was pared by 2 bases and J by 6 bases, with 11 bases between. CDR3 nucleotide sequence: TGTGCCAGTAGTATACAGGGAAAGGGCGAGCAGTACTTC. Its protein product is CASSIQGKGEQYF.

The V and J genes are TRBV7-2 and TRBJ1-6; TRBD1 agrees at 7 bases. Germline loops: CDR1 SGHTA, CDR2 FQGNSA. There are 15 residues in the CDR3. After removal of 5 bases from V and 10 bases from J, the junction contained 11 bases not matched to a gene. The CDR3 loop reads CASSRQGGEGSPLHF. The CDR3, as DNA: TGTGCCAGCAGCCGACAGGGCGGGGAAGGGTCACCCCTCCACTTT.

This chain joins TRBV9 and TRBJ2-7; 9 nucleotides match TRBD1. Germline CDR1 is SGDLS and CDR2 is YYNGEE. The V segment lost 4 bases and the J segment 4 bases; nucleotides outside the gene matches: 9. The CDR3 has 15 residues. CDR3 sequence (DNA): TGTGCCAGCAGCCCCTCGGGACAGGGATTTTACGAGCAGTACTTC. It encodes CASSPSGQGFYEQYF.

The chain links TRBV11-2 to TRBJ2-2; possibly TRBD1 for D (5 bases). Germline V gene data show CDR1 as SGHAT and CDR2 as FQNNGV. The CDR3 consists of 17 residues. V lost 1 base and J lost 4, with 16 bases in between. The CDR3 DNA sequence: TGTGCCAGCAGCTTAGGGTGGCAGGGAATAGGCACCGGGGAGCTGTTTTTT. Its protein is CASSLGWQGIGTGELFF.

V usage is TRBV10-3 and J usage is TRBJ2-2; 7 bases line up with TRBD1. V was pared by 10 bases and J by 4 bases, with 9 bases of the junction left unmatched. The CDR3 has 14 residues. The germline V gene has CDR1 ENHRY and CDR2 SYGVKD. CDR3 bases: TGTGCCACCAGAAGACAGGGCGGCACCGGGGAGCTGTTTTTT. Residues: CATRRQGGTGELFF.

This clone was seen just once. The chain couples TRBV28 to TRBJ1-6; 7 bases match TRBD1. The V gene's germline CDR1 is MDHEN and CDR2 SYDVKM. V trimming: 5 bases; J trimming: 11 bases; junction bases outside the gene matches: 9. The CDR3 is 14 residues long. The CDR3 nucleotides read TGTGCCAGCAGTACAGGGGCGAGGGGTACACCCCTCCACTTT. This codes for CASSTGARGTPLHF. Together with reference TRBV28 and TRBJ1-6, the CDR3 gives the full variable domain: DVKVTQSSRYLVKRTGEKVFLECVQDMDHENMFWYRQDPGLGLRLIYFSYDVKMKEKGDIPEGYSVSREKKERFSLILESASTNQTSMYLCASSTGARGTPLHFGNGTRLTVT.

This clone was recorded only once. V is TRBV15 and J is TRBJ2-7; TRBD2 aligns across 11 bases. CDR1 LNHNV and CDR2 YYDKDF come from the germline V gene (reference sequence). V lost 2 bases and J lost 4; bases outside the gene matches: 10. The CDR3 has 17 residues. CDR3 residues: CATSRRLAGLQGYEQYF. The CDR3 DNA reads as TGTGCCACCAGCAGACGACTAGCGGGGCTGCAAGGATACGAGCAGTACTTC.

V gene TRBV30 combines with J gene TRBJ1-5, with D perhaps matching TRBD1 (5 bases). The CDR3 consists of 15 residues. Germline V gives CDR1 GTSNPN, CDR2 SVGIG (reference sequence). Between the trimmed V and J ends, which lost 2 bases and 2 bases, there was a span of 13 bases. The CDR3: CAWSTKGRGNQPQHF. Here the CDR3 DNA reads TGTGCCTGGAGTACCAAGGGGAGGGGCAATCAGCCCCAGCATTTT.

This clone was counted once. The V and J genes are TRBV7-9 and TRBJ2-5; 9 bases agree with TRBD1. The trim removed 4 bases at V and 5 bases at J, leaving 5 bases unmatched. The CDR3 contains 14 residues. Germline V gene lookup returns CDR1 SEHNR and CDR2 FQNEAQ (reference sequence). The CDR3 here is CASSSTGGLETQYF. The CDR3 region has the DNA TGTGCCAGCAGCTCAACAGGGGGCTTGGAGACCCAGTACTTC.

The chain is built from TRBV30 and TRBJ1-2, with 8 nucleotides matching TRBD1. CDR3 length: 14 residues. V lost 5 bases and J lost 4; bases outside the gene matches: 9. Germline V lookup: CDR1 GTSNPN, CDR2 SVGIG (reference sequence). CDR3 loop: CAWLSGGSPYGYTF. The CDR3, as DNA: TGTGCCTGGCTCTCAGGGGGCTCACCCTATGGCTACACCTTC. Combining the CDR3 with reference TRBV30 and TRBJ1-2 gives the whole variable domain SQTIHQWPATLVQPVGSPLSLECTVEGTSNPNLYWYRQAAGRGLQLLFYSVGIGQISSEVPQNLSASRPQDRQFILSSKKLLLSDSGFYLCAWLSGGSPYGYTFGSGTRLTVV.

The rearrangement links TRBV28 to TRBJ1-4, with a weak D call TRBD1 (5 bases). Trimming cost V 6 bases and J 12 bases, with 11 bases left between them. CDR3 size: 11 residues. CDR1 and CDR2 from the germline V gene are MDHEN and SYDVKM. The CDR3 DNA reads TGTGCCAGCAGCGCAGGGTTGCAACTGTTTTTT. Its protein is CASSAGLQLFF.

This clone was seen a single time. The J gene is TRBJ2-3, the V gene TRBV5-1; a weak D match, TRBD1 (6 bases). Germline assignment: CDR1 SGHRS and CDR2 YFSETQ. V was cut by 0 bases and J by 4 bases, with 6 bases left in between. The CDR3 contains 13 residues. The chain's CDR3 is CASSLGGPDTQYF. DNA of the CDR3: TGCGCCAGCAGCTTGGGGGGGCCAGATACGCAGTATTTT.

The rearrangement links TRBV14 to TRBJ1-3; no clear D. The CDR3 spans 14 residues. The germline V gene has CDR1 SGHDN and CDR2 FVKESK. Trimming removed 4 bases at V and 4 bases at J, with 11 bases between. CDR3 in amino acids: CASSLAWGGNTIYF. CDR3 bases: TGTGCCAGCAGCCTAGCGTGGGGAGGAAACACCATATATTTT.

The genes are TRBV10-1 and TRBJ2-3; possibly TRBD1 for D (6 bases). Germline assignment: CDR1 WNHNN and CDR2 SYGVQD (reference sequence). V was cut by 9 bases and J by 0 bases, with 7 bases left in between. The CDR3 length is 12 residues. CDR3 residues: CASGQSTDTQYF. The CDR3, as DNA: TGCGCCAGTGGACAGAGCACAGATACGCAGTATTTT.

The chain combines TRBV7-9 with TRBJ2-2, with 10 bases fitting TRBD2. The CDR3 is 16 amino acids. The germline V gene encodes CDR1 SEHNR and CDR2 FQNEAQ (reference sequence). Trimming took 7 bases from V and 4 from J; bases not matched to a gene: 9. The CDR3 DNA follows: TGTGCCAGCAACAATGGCCTAGCGGGGGCCACCGGGGAGCTGTTTTTT. Translating it yields CASNNGLAGATGELFF.

J is TRBJ2-1 and V is TRBV4-1, with D perhaps matching TRBD2 (5 bases). The CDR3 is 15 residues long. CDR1 and CDR2 (germline): MGHRA, YSYEKL. The V and J ends lost 5 bases and 7 bases respectively, with 18 bases between them. The CDR3 sequence: CASSDLPNTGNEQFF. The CDR3, as DNA: TGCGCCAGCAGCGACCTCCCGAATACGGGAAATGAGCAGTTCTTC.

V and J are TRBV6-7 and TRBJ2-3; perhaps TRBD1 as D (6 bases). TRBV6-7 is placed among ORFs of uncertain function. The length of the CDR3 is 15 residues. Trimming removed 9 bases at V and 3 bases at J, with 19 bases between. In nucleotides, the CDR3 is TGTGCCAGTCCACCTGGGGACAATTTTACAGATACGCAGTATTTT. Amino acid sequence: CASPPGDNFTDTQYF.

This sequence joins TRBV2 and TRBJ1-1; D is ambiguous. Deletions cut 3 bases from V and 8 bases from J, with 7 bases between. There are 11 residues in the CDR3. Germline V CDR1 and CDR2: SNHLY, FYNNEI. CDR3 loop: CASSDSLEAFF. In DNA, the CDR3 is TGTGCCAGCAGTGACAGTTTGGAAGCTTTCTTT.

This clone was observed once. As DNA, the CDR3 is TGTGCCAGGTCCCAGGGGGCGTATGGCTACACCTTC. Its protein product is CARSQGAYGYTF. The chain recombines TRBV27 with TRBJ1-2, with TRBD1 matching 8 bases. V trimming: 9 bases; J trimming: 5 bases; junction bases outside the gene matches: 5. Germline assignment: CDR1 MNHEY and CDR2 SMNVEV (reference sequence). The CDR3 is 12 residues long.

The rearrangement uses TRBV28 and TRBJ2-7; TRBD1 aligns across 7 bases. In germline, CDR1 is MDHEN, CDR2 SYDVKM. With V trimmed by 6 bases and J by 3 bases, 8 bases remained unmatched. The CDR3 is made up of 14 amino acids. CDR3 loop: CASSYDRAYYEQYF. DNA for the CDR3: TGTGCCAGCAGCTATGACAGGGCCTACTACGAGCAGTACTTC.

This chain connects TRBV7-9 to TRBJ1-5; a possible D gene is TRBD1 (6 bases). V gave up 5 bases and J gave up 7 bases, with 12 bases separating them. CDR3 length: 13 amino acids. Germline V gene data show CDR1 as SEHNR and CDR2 as FQNEAQ (reference sequence). The CDR3 sequence: CASSPQGRQPQHF. The CDR3 coding sequence is TGTGCCAGCAGCCCCCAGGGGCGGCAGCCCCAGCATTTT.

Of note for this clone: The sample has other DNA sequences that encode this CDR3 too. The chain has TRBV5-1 and TRBJ2-7; 12 positions match TRBD1. The germline V gene has CDR1 SGHRS and CDR2 YFSETQ. This CDR3 is 14 amino acids long. V dropped 3 bases and J dropped 4; count of bases not matched to a gene: 2. CDR3 sequence reads: CASSSGQGAYEQYF. DNA for the CDR3: TGCGCCAGCAGCTCGGGACAGGGGGCTTACGAGCAGTACTTC.

The chain joins TRBV6-4 to TRBJ2-2, with 8 bases identical to TRBD1. Losses at the gene ends were 3 bases for V and 4 bases for J; bases not matched to a gene: 4. This CDR3 is 15 amino acids long. In germline, CDR1 is MRHNA, CDR2 SNTAGT. The CDR3 here is CASSERTGFTGELFF. CDR3 DNA sequence: TGTGCCAGCAGTGAAAGGACAGGGTTCACCGGGGAGCTGTTTTTT.

The chain combines TRBV7-9 with TRBJ1-1; 8 nucleotides match TRBD1. Germline-derived CDR1 and CDR2 are SEHNR and FQNEAQ (reference sequence). Trimming took 5 bases from V and 1 from J; bases not matched to a gene: 6. This CDR3 is built from 15 residues. The DNA of the CDR3 is TGTGCCAGCAGCCACCAGGGGACAGGGAACACTGAAGCTTTCTTT. The encoded protein is CASSHQGTGNTEAFF.

CDR3 residues: CASSGTGLVQFF. In DNA form, the CDR3 reads TGTGCCAGTAGTGGGACAGGGTTGGTGCAGTTCTTC. The genes are TRBV19 and TRBJ2-1; 9 nucleotides line up with TRBD1. In germline, CDR1 is LNHDA, CDR2 SQIVND (reference sequence). V shed 5 bases and J 12 bases; nucleotides not matched to a gene: 5. This CDR3 is built from 12 residues.

The chain combines TRBV4-1 with TRBJ1-2, with 7 bases fitting TRBD1. This CDR3 region has 14 residues. Germline lookup yields CDR1 MGHRA and CDR2 YSYEKL. The V segment lost 2 bases and the J segment 8 bases; nucleotides outside the gene matches: 8. In nucleotides, the CDR3 is TGCGCCAGCAGCCAACCGACAGGGTTGGACGGCTACACCTTC. This translates into CASSQPTGLDGYTF.